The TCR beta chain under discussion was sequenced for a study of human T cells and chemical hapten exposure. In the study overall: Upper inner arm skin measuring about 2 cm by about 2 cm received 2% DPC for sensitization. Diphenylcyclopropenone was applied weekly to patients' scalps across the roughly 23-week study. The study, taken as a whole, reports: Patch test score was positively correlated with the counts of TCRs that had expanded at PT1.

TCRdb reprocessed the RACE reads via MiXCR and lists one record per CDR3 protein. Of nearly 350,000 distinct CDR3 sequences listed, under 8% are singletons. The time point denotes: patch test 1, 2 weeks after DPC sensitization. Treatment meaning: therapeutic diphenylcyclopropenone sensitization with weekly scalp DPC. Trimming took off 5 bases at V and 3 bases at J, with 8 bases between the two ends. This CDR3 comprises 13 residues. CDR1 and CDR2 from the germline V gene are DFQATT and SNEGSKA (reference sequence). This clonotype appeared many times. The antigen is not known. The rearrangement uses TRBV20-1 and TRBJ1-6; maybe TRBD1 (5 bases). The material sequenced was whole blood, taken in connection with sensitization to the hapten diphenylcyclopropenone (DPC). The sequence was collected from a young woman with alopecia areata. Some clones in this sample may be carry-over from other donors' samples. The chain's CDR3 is CSASQGYNSPLHF. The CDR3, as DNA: TGCAGTGCTTCTCAGGGCTATAATTCACCCCTCCACTTT.